The 10 T cell receptor beta chains below all came from one sample that was sequenced in a study of molecular identifiers for immune sequencing clone quantification. TCRdb fed the PCR reads into MiXCR, producing one record per CDR3 protein. The sample contains approximately 630,000 distinct CDR3 sequences, less than 30% of which appear only once. Sequencing used naive CD8+ T cells from blood, with Jurkat cell RNA spiked in. Subset noted: FACS-sorted CD8+CD4-CCR7+CD45RA+ naive T cells. The source is a human donor in good health. Some libraries in this study had Jurkat cell RNA spiked in.

The chain recombines TRBV20-1 with TRBJ1-1; D uncertain. Germline assignment: CDR1 DFQATT and CDR2 SNEGSKA (reference sequence). The length of the CDR3 is 13 residues. V lost 7 bases and J 1 base, leaving 13 bases between the germline ends. CDR3 amino acids: CSDEIGENTEAFF. CDR3 coding DNA: TGCAGTGACGAGATAGGAGAGAACACTGAAGCTTTCTTT.

This clonotype was recorded at least ten times. The chain carries TRBV30 and TRBJ2-2; the D is unclear. This CDR3 is built from 13 residues. Germline lookup yields CDR1 GTSNPN and CDR2 SVGIG (reference sequence). V shed 1 base and J shed 4 bases, with 7 bases lying between them. The CDR3 DNA reads TGTGCCTGGAGTGCACTGTTCACCGGGGAGCTGTTTTTT. Its translation is CAWSALFTGELFF.

As to this clonotype: Germline and junction disagree at one end, which may indicate a read error. The chain is built from TRBV7-9 and TRBJ2-3, with D perhaps TRBD1 or TRBD2 (5 bases each). This CDR3 has 15 residues. Germline values: CDR1 SEHNR, CDR2 FQNEAQ (reference sequence). CDR3 coding DNA: TGTGCCAGCAGCCCATCCGGGGCTAGCACAGGTACGCAGTATTTT. It encodes CASSPSGASTGTQYF.

Note on this clonotype: A single base separates this from a much larger clone, so it may be a read error. This chain uses TRBV20-1 with TRBJ2-7; D possibly corresponds to TRBD2 (5 bases). The CDR3 loop spans 15 amino acids. Germline V gives CDR1 DFQATT, CDR2 SNEGSKA (reference sequence). With 3 bases removed from V and 3 bases from J, the gap between germline ends came to 18 bases. In DNA, the CDR3 is TGCAGTGCTAGCCTGAGTGGGTCAGGAGGCTACGAGCAGTACTTC. It encodes CSASLSGSGGYEQYF.

This chain links TRBV10-3 with TRBJ2-7; no firm D call. CDR1 and CDR2 (germline): ENHRY, SYGVKD. V dropped 5 bases and J dropped 9 bases, with 11 bases sitting between them. The CDR3 runs to 11 residues. CDR3 sequence: CAISLGSMQYF. The DNA for the CDR3 is TGTGCCATCAGTTTGGGATCAATGCAGTACTTC.

On this clonotype: The CDR3 does not close with the conserved phenylalanine or tryptophan, likely indicating a read error. The gene calls are TRBV25-1 and TRBJ1-4, with D possibly matching TRBD1 (5 bases). CDR3 length: 15 amino acids. Germline CDR1 reads MGHDK; CDR2 reads SYGVNS. Trimming stripped 4 bases from V and 7 bases from J, with 16 bases between. The CDR3 DNA follows: TGTGCCAGCAGTGGCTTGAGGGGATTCGGTGAAAAACTGTTTCTT. Amino acids: CASSGLRGFGEKLFL.

The chain couples TRBV4-3 to TRBJ2-1, with TRBD2 matching over 10 bases. The CDR3 is 18 amino acids. Germline CDR1 reads LGHNA; CDR2 reads YSLEER. J lost 2 bases, V lost 0 bases, and 7 bases had no gene match. CDR3 amino acids: CASSQDELAGVPYNEQFF. The CDR3, as DNA: TGCGCCAGCAGCCAAGATGAGCTAGCGGGAGTCCCCTACAATGAGCAGTTCTTC.

This clonotype was counted ten times or more. The genes are TRBV5-1 and TRBJ2-7; D perhaps matches TRBD1 (5 bases). The CDR3 contains 14 residues. CDR1 and CDR2 from the germline V gene are SGHRS and YFSETQ. V was cut by 1 base and J by 2 bases, with 10 bases left in between. The CDR3 protein is CASSLWAGTYEQYF. CDR3 bases: TGCGCCAGCAGCTTGTGGGCAGGGACCTACGAGCAGTACTTC.

Note on this clonotype: The conserved phenylalanine or tryptophan is not found at the CDR3 terminus, so this likely reflects a read error. This sequence joins TRBV27 and TRBJ2-7; possibly TRBD2 for D (5 bases). Germline CDR1 is MNHEY and CDR2 is SMNVEV (reference sequence). Trimming shortened V by 5 bases and J by 6 bases, and 17 bases separated the two germline ends. The CDR3 covers 14 residues. The CDR3 loop reads CASSEVDRGSEQYY. As DNA, the CDR3 is TGTGCCAGCAGTGAGGTGGACCGAGGGAGCGAGCAGTACTAC.

J is TRBJ2-7 and V is TRBV6-5; D is undetermined. The germline V gene has CDR1 MNHEY and CDR2 SVGAGI. Between the trimmed V and J ends, which lost 0 bases and 2 bases, there was a span of 11 bases. This CDR3 has 15 residues. The CDR3 bases are TGTGCCAGCAGTTACTCAATCATGACACCCTACGAGCAGTACTTC. This gives the protein CASSYSIMTPYEQYF.